This TCR beta chain was sequenced for a study of vaccination effects on CD4 cells after COVID-19. The wider study: The participants, recipients of two vaccine doses, got either BNT162b2 or mRNA-1273.

The CDR3 has 12 residues. The table came from immunoSEQ multiplex PCR; TCRdb's copy has only in-frame clones and leaves some out. The sample has about 71,000 clones, approximately 80% seen once. Concerning this clone: As yet, its antigen is unknown.

Study outcomes and limitations: Pronounced clonal contraction occurred in clones induced by infection and by vaccine late after vaccination.

Sequencing was preceded by expansion of antigen-specific CD4+ T cells with viral peptide pools in the ViraFEST assay. After more than 9 days in culture, the CD4+ T cells were isolated. The healthy vaccine recipients, who had no prior SARS-CoV-2 infection, showed negative nucleocapsid antibodies. Cultivation was performed at two million PBMC per well with about 9 IU/ml IL-2 and 9.5 to 10 ug/ml peptides added. Cells had half their medium changed to IL-2 medium on days 3 and 7. The source was CD4+ T cells from PBMCs cultured with SARS-CoV-2 spike peptides, collected before COVID-19 vaccination. V and J are TRBV21-1 and TRBJ2-7. TRBV21-1 is given as a pseudogene. This TCR derives from a human donor who received a COVID-19 vaccine. CDR3 coding DNA: TGTGCCACCTCGGGCGGATCCTACGAGCAGTACGTC. Translated, it gives CATSGGSYEQYV.